This entry lists 5 T cell receptor beta chains sequenced from one sample in a study of blood T cell repertoires in COVID-19. Data came from immunoSEQ multiplex PCR; TCRdb stores just in-frame clones and leaves some out. The table shows approximately 280,000 clones, with 89% occurring only once. Sequencing was performed on peripheral blood. Every receptor here comes from a man between 50 and 59 years old with acute or convalescent COVID-19.

This clone is a singleton in its sample. This chain joins TRBV12-3 or TRBV12-4 and TRBJ1-1; a weak D match, TRBD1 (6 bases). The CDR3 is 13 residues long. Trimming took 1 base from V and 4 from J, leaving 7 bases between them. CDR3: CASSLDRATEAFF. The CDR3 DNA sequence: TGTGCCAGCAGTTTAGACAGGGCCACTGAAGCTTTCTTT.

This clone has only one observation. The chain uses TRBV4-2 and TRBJ1-2; 8 positions match TRBD1. Germline lookup yields CDR1 LGHNA and CDR2 YNFKEQ. The V and J ends lost 3 bases and 6 bases, in that order; junction bases with no gene match: 15. The CDR3 runs to 17 residues. The CDR3 DNA is TGTGCCAGCAGCCATCAAACCCCGGACAGGGATCACGATGGCTACACCTTC. Amino acids: CASSHQTPDRDHDGYTF.

The chain recombines TRBV30 with TRBJ1-5, with D unclear. The CDR3 covers 16 residues. Germline V lookup: CDR1 GTSNPN, CDR2 SVGIG (reference sequence). V lost 0 bases to trimming and J lost 2 bases, with 14 bases between them. CDR3 sequence reads: CAWSVHNGLGNQPQHF. In DNA form, the CDR3 reads TGTGCCTGGAGTGTACATAACGGGTTAGGCAATCAGCCCCAGCATTTT.

The rearrangement joins TRBV18 to TRBJ2-1; 15 bases match TRBD2. Germline V lookup: CDR1 KGHSH, CDR2 LQKENI. J lost 2 bases, V lost 3 bases, and 11 bases had no gene match. This CDR3 comprises 20 residues. CDR3 residues: CASSPQGTSGGRYTYNEQFF. CDR3 in DNA: TGTGCCAGCTCACCGCAAGGGACTAGCGGGGGGAGATACACCTACAATGAGCAGTTCTTC.

Remarks on this clone: The identical CDR3 is also encoded by other nucleotide sequences in the sample. The chain joins TRBV2 to TRBJ2-1; 8 nucleotides align to TRBD2. The germline V gene has CDR1 SNHLY and CDR2 FYNNEI. The CDR3 contains 12 residues. V lost 6 bases and J lost 9; bases outside the gene matches: 4. The CDR3 DNA sequence: TGTGCCAGCAGCGGGGGGGGTGGTGAGCAGTTCTTC. It specifies CASSGGGGEQFF.